This entry lists 9 T cell receptor beta chains sequenced from one sample in a study of cytomegalovirus exposure and HLA in healthy donors. In the PCR, 60 Vbeta and 13 Jbeta primers were used. Profiled with immunoSEQ multiplex PCR; TCRdb holds only in-frame clones, not every one. The sample has 25,000 to 40,000 clones; less than 70% are singletons. Sequences were obtained from PBMCs. The receptors derive from a man between 45 and 60 years old in good health and CMV-seropositive.

This clone has more than one count but fewer than ten. V gene TRBV27 combines with J gene TRBJ2-5, with D possibly TRBD2 on 6 matching bases. Germline CDR1 reads MNHEY; CDR2 reads SMNVEV (reference sequence). The CDR3 spans 14 residues. V shed 1 base and J shed 5 bases, with 11 bases lying between them. Written as DNA, the CDR3 is TGTGCCAGCAGTTTATATGCGGGACGGGAGACCCAGTACTTC. As protein: CASSLYAGRETQYF.

The genes are TRBV27 and TRBJ1-1; D possibly corresponds to TRBD1 (5 bases). The germline CDR1 and CDR2 sequences are MNHEY and SMNVEV (reference sequence). This CDR3 contains 14 residues. The V end lost 0 bases, the J end lost 4 bases, and 9 bases lay between the germline ends. The CDR3 nucleotides are TGTGCCAGCAGTTTATCGGGGGGGGTCACTGAAGCTTTCTTT. Translating gives CASSLSGGVTEAFF.

This chain connects TRBV10-2 to TRBJ2-7; 8 bases fit TRBD2. Germline V gene sequence: CDR1 WSHSY, CDR2 SAAADI. The CDR3 has 13 residues. Trimming at V came to 9 bases and at J to 4 bases, leaving 8 bases not matched to a gene. The CDR3 nucleotides read TGCGCCAGTGAGCGGGAGATTGGTTACGAGCAGTACTTC. Protein sequence: CASEREIGYEQYF.

The genes are TRBV6-5 and TRBJ1-5; a possible D gene is TRBD1 (5 bases). This CDR3 contains 13 residues. Germline values: CDR1 MNHEY, CDR2 SVGAGI. V lost 8 bases and J 6 bases, leaving 14 bases between the germline ends. The CDR3 loop reads CASRRDPTQPQHF. CDR3 nucleotides: TGTGCCAGCCGCAGGGATCCTACTCAGCCCCAGCATTTT.

The chain carries TRBV7-9 and TRBJ2-5; D is perhaps TRBD2 (5 bases). Per the germline V gene, CDR1 is SEHNR and CDR2 is FQNEAQ (reference sequence). The CDR3 consists of 12 residues. Deletions cut 3 bases from V and 5 bases from J, with 7 bases between. CDR3 in amino acids: CASSFSVETQYF. CDR3 in DNA: TGTGCCAGCAGCTTTAGCGTGGAGACCCAGTACTTC.

The chain uses TRBV7-8 and TRBJ2-7; 10 bases are shared with TRBD1. The CDR3 spans 16 residues. Per the germline V gene, CDR1 is SGHVS and CDR2 is FQNEAQ. The V gene end was trimmed by 2 bases and the J gene end by 4 bases; junction bases not matched to a gene: 8. CDR3 bases: TGTGCCAGCAGCTTAAGGTCCGGGACAGGGGTTTACGAGCAGTACTTC. Translating it yields CASSLRSGTGVYEQYF.

The chain couples TRBV18 to TRBJ1-5; possible D gene TRBD1, 5 bases. Germline CDR1 KGHSH, CDR2 LQKENI. CDR3 size: 14 residues. V was clipped by 6 bases and J by 0 bases, with 9 bases between them. In DNA form, the CDR3 reads TGTGCCAGCTCCCGACAGTATAGCAATCAGCCCCAGCATTTT. This codes for CASSRQYSNQPQHF.

The chain is built from TRBV30 and TRBJ1-1; perhaps TRBD1 as D (5 bases). The V and J ends lost 2 bases and 0 bases respectively, with 22 bases between them. CDR1 is GTSNPN and CDR2 is SVGIG in the germline V gene (reference sequence). CDR3 length: 18 amino acids. CDR3 nucleotide sequence: TGTGCCTGGAGTTTTGGGGCCTACTTCACAAGGATGAACACTGAAGCTTTCTTT. Its protein product is CAWSFGAYFTRMNTEAFF.

The rearrangement uses TRBV10-2 and TRBJ1-5, with a tentative D call TRBD1 (5 bases). The CDR3 sequence is 14 residues long. Germline V gene data show CDR1 as WSHSY and CDR2 as SAAADI. The ends were cut back, 6 bases at V and 4 bases at J, with 13 bases in the middle. This CDR3 is CASREGAKNQPQHF. CDR3 nucleotide sequence: TGCGCCAGCAGGGAAGGGGCGAAGAATCAGCCCCAGCATTTT.